The subject of this entry is one TCR beta chain. These data originate in a study of blood T cell repertoires in COVID-19. Method: immunoSEQ multiplex PCR; TCRdb's copy keeps in-frame clones and lacks some. Of about 250,000 clones detected, 87% appear once; the ten largest clones hold 2.6%. Per germline, CDR1 SNHLY and CDR2 FYNNEI. This CDR3 has 17 amino acids. V lost 4 bases and J lost 2; bases outside the gene matches: 12. This receptor was identified in a woman under 40 with acute COVID-19. The sample comprised PBMCs or T cells enriched from blood (not recorded which). The V call is TRBV2, the J call TRBJ2-7; TRBD2 aligns across 9 bases. The DNA of the CDR3 is TGTGCCAGCAGTGGCTGGGACCCAGCGGGGGGAACCTACGAGCAGTACTTC. It is translated as CASSGWDPAGGTYEQYF. The whole variable domain, remainder taken from reference TRBV2 and TRBJ2-7, is EPEVTQTPSHQVTQMGQEVILRCVPISNHLYFYWYRQILGQKVEFLVSFYNNEISEKSEIFDDQFSVERPDGSNFTLKIRSTKLEDSAMYFCASSGWDPAGGTYEQYFGPGTRLTVT.